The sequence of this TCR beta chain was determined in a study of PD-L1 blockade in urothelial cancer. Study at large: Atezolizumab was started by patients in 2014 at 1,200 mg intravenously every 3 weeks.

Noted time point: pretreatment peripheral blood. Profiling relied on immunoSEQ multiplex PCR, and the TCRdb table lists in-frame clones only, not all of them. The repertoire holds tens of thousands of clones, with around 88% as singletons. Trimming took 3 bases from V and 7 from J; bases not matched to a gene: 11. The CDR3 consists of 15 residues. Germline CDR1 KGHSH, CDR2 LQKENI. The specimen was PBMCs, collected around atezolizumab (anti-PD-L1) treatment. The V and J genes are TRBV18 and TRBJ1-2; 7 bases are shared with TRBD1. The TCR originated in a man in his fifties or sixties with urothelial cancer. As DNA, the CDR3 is TGTGCCAGCTCACCTTTGGGAAGGGGGCGAGCTGGCTACACCTTC. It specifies CASSPLGRGRAGYTF.